This T cell receptor (beta chain) came from a study of shared clonotypes between healthy human individuals. General study findings and limits: The low donor count limited represented genetic and exposure-history diversity. Shared clonotypes: about 4.6% naive CD4, under 4% naive CD8, 2.3% memory CD4, about 0.41% memory CD8. Sequencing depth was expected to affect clonotype sharing among donors. Memory subsets had estimated richness that was generally smaller than that of naive subsets.

CDR3 length equals 17 residues. Between the trimmed V and J ends, which lost 0 bases and 2 bases, there was a span of 15 bases. Germline CDR1 reads WNHNN; CDR2 reads SYGVQD (reference sequence). With respect to this clone: Its antigen is still unknown.

Sequencing used immunoSEQ multiplex PCR; TCRdb keeps in-frame clones, though not all of them. The sample lists 2,500,000 or so clones, around nine tenths seen once, with about 0.13% in the top ten. Source material: naive CD4+ T cells sorted from blood. The subset denotes: CD45RA+ positively selected. The chain recombines TRBV10-1 with TRBJ2-3, with D tentatively TRBD1 or TRBD2 (5 bases each). The clonotype comes from a man aged 18 to 30 in good health. For the CDR3, the DNA is TGCGCCAGCAGTGAGTCAGTTGGGGGAGCCCACACAGATACGCAGTATTTT. Amino acids: CASSESVGGAHTDTQYF.